This T cell receptor beta chain was found in a study of T cell changes during pregnancy in multiple sclerosis. V was pared by 3 bases and J by 2 bases, with 5 bases of the junction left unmatched. The CDR3 runs 16 residues. CDR1 is SGHVS and CDR2 is FQNEAQ in the germline V gene. Libraries were prepared by immunoSEQ multiplex PCR; TCRdb keeps only in-frame clonotypes and omits some of them. The table includes about 37,000 clones, roughly nine tenths detected once. The receptor was isolated from a female donor in good health, enrolled as a control in a pregnancy study. The chain couples TRBV7-8 to TRBJ2-1; 9 bases align to TRBD2. Sequences were derived from CD4+ T cells from peripheral blood mononuclear cells, sampled in the third trimester of pregnancy. The CDR3 protein is CASSFGLAGTYNEQFF. The CDR3 bases are TGTGCCAGCAGCTTCGGCCTAGCGGGGACCTACAATGAGCAGTTCTTC.